This T cell receptor beta chain stems from a study of T cell repertoires in ileal Crohn's disease. About the study: Thiopurines (around eleven) or anti-TNF agents (roughly 18) were given postoperatively to about half. M0 samples are biopsies from inflamed ileum in the resection specimen. Notes on the study in general: Clonal expansions were more frequent in active smokers than non-smokers at surgery. Every patient over 26.8% clonality showed endoscopic recurrence.

The time point: inflamed ileum from the surgical specimen. Remarks on this clone: What it binds is not known.

V lost 7 bases and J lost 3, with 12 bases in between. This CDR3 has 14 amino acids. Germline lookup yields CDR1 SGHVS and CDR2 FNYEAQ. Sequencing was performed with immunoSEQ multiplex PCR; in TCRdb, only in-frame clones are kept and a portion is missing. The repertoire holds 10,000 to 11,000 clones, around 87% seen once, with over 7.5% in the top ten. The sample was ileal tissue. This chain links TRBV7-6 with TRBJ2-2; D uncertain. The TCR comes from an adult with Crohn's disease. The DNA of the CDR3 is TGTGCCAGCACCCTAACCCAGTACACCGGGGAGCTGTTTTTT. It encodes CASTLTQYTGELFF. Based on the CDR3 plus reference TRBV7-6 and TRBJ2-2, the full variable domain is GAGVSQSPRYKVTKRGQDVALRCDPISGHVSLYWYRQALGQGPEFLTYFNYEAQQDKSGLPNDRFSAERPEGSISTLTIQRTEQRDSAMYRCASTLTQYTGELFFGEGSRLTVL.